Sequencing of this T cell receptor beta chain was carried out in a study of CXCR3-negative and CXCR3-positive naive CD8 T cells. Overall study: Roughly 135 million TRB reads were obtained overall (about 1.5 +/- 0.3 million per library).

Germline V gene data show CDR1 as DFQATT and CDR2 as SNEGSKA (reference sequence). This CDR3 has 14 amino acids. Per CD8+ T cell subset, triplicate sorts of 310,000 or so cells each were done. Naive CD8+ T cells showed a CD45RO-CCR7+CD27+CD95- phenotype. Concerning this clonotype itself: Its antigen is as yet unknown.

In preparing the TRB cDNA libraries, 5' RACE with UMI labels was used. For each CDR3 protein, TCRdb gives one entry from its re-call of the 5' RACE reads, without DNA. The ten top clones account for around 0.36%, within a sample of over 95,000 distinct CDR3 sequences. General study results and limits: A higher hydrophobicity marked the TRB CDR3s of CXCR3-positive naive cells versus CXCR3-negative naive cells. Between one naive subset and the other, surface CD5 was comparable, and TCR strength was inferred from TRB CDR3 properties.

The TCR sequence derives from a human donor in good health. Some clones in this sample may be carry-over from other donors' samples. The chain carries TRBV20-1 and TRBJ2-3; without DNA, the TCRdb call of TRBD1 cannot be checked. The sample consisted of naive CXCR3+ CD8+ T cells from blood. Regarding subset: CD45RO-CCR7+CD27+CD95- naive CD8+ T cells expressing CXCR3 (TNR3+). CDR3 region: CSARNPWATDTQYF.